What follows describes a single TCR beta chain. This sample is part of a study of identical twins. TCRdb recomputed calls from the 5' RACE reads with MiXCR, one row per CDR3 protein. In the table there are more than 1.5 million distinct CDR3 sequences, around 33% of which are singletons. Sequencing input: cord blood. The TCR was taken from a newborn girl in good health.

The CDR3 DNA sequence: TGTGCCAGCAGTTACATAGGGGGACTAGCCAAAAACATTCAGTACTTC. As protein: CASSYIGGLAKNIQYF. V gene TRBV6-2 or TRBV6-3 combines with J gene TRBJ2-4; perhaps D is TRBD1 or TRBD2 (6 bases each). The V gene's germline CDR1 is MNHEY and CDR2 SVGEGT. The V end was cut by 2 bases, the J end by 0 bases, with 11 bases between. CDR3 length equals 16 residues.